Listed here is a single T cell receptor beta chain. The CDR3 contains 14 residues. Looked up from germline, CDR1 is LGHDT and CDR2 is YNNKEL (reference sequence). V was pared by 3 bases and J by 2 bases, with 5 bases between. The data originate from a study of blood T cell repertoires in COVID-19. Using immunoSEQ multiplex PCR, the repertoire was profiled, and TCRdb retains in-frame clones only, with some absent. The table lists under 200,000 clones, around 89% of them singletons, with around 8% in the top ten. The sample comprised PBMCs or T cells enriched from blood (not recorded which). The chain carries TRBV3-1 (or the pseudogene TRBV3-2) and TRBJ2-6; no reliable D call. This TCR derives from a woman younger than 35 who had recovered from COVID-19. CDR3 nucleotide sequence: TGTGCCAGCAGCCACAACACTGGGGCCAACGTCCTGACTTTC. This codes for CASSHNTGANVLTF.